This T cell receptor beta chain was sequenced in a study of cytomegalovirus exposure and HLA in healthy donors. The study, taken as a whole, reports: There were 150 to 200 TCR beta chains listed as cytomegalovirus-associated. DRB1 had the most TCR associations and HLA-C the fewest, a later analysis found, with rates varying by HLA locus.

This CDR3 has 15 residues. Deletions cut 7 bases from V and 3 bases from J, with 15 bases between. Germline V gene data show CDR1 as ENHRY and CDR2 as SYGVKD. In the PCR, 60 Vbeta and 13 Jbeta primers were used. Measured with immunoSEQ multiplex PCR; TCRdb has only the in-frame clones, and not every one. Of about 64,000 clones listed, 75% to 85% are singletons. Healthy bone marrow donors made up the cohort. Of note for this clone: Antigen unknown.

Sequencing was done on a sample of PBMCs. The chain joins TRBV10-3 to TRBJ2-2, with a tentative D call TRBD2 (6 bases). The sequence was collected from a man aged 18 to 35 in good health and CMV-seropositive. CDR3 region: CAITAQSGDTGELFF. CDR3 coding DNA: TGTGCCATCACCGCCCAGTCGGGGGACACCGGGGAGCTGTTTTTT.